This T cell receptor (beta chain) was sequenced for a study of breast tumors, draining lymph nodes, adjacent tissues. Comment on this clonotype: The target antigen is unknown. Just one base apart from a much larger clone, this may be a read error.

With 5 bases removed from V and 7 bases from J, the gap between germline ends came to 21 bases. The CDR3 extends over 15 amino acids. In germline, CDR1 is MNHNY, CDR2 SVGAGI (reference sequence). The lymph nodes were axillary draining lymph nodes from breast cancer patients. TCRdb used MiXCR to reprocess the multiplex PCR reads, holding one entry per CDR3 protein. The sample lists some 200,000 distinct CDR3 sequences; approximately 33% were seen once. Whole-study results and caveats: Tumor repertoires ranked between lymph nodes and nontumor tissue in diversity, with V and J gene preferences. That most tumor T cells come from lymph nodes remained unproven.

The sample comprised axillary lymph node tissue. The TCR sequence derives from a female donor with breast cancer. Some clones in this sample may be carry-over from other donors' samples. The J gene is TRBJ2-7, the V gene TRBV6-6; TRBD2 might be the D (5 bases). The CDR3 DNA reads as TGTGCCAGCAGTAACCGGGGTAACCCCTCTAAAGAGCAGTACTTC. Its translation: CASSNRGNPSKEQYF.